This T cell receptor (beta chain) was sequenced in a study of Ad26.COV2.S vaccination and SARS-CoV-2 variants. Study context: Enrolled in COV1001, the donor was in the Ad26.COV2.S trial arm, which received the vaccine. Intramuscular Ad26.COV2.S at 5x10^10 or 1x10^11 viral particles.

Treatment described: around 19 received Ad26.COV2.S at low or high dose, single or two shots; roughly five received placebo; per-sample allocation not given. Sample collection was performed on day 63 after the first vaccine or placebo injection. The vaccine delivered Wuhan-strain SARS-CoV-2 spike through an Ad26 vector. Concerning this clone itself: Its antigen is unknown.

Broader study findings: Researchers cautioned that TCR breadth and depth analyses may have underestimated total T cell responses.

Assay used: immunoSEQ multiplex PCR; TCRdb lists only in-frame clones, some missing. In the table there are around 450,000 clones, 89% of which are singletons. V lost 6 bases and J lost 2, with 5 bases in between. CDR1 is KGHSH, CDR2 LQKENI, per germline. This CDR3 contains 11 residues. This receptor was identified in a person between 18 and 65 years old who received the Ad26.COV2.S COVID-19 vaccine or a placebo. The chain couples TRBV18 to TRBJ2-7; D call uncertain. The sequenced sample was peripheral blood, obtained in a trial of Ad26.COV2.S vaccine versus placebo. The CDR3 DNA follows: TGTGCCAGCTCCGCCACCTACGAGCAGTACTTC. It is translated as CASSATYEQYF.